This T cell receptor beta chain was captured by sequencing in a study of cytomegalovirus exposure and HLA in healthy donors. Trimming cost V 5 bases and J 1 base, with 18 bases left between them. Looked up from germline, CDR1 is SEHNR and CDR2 is FQNEAQ (reference sequence). The CDR3 sequence is 16 residues long. Primers for the PCR totalled 60 Vbeta and 13 Jbeta. TCRdb's copy holds only in-frame clones and misses some; the assay was immunoSEQ multiplex PCR. The sample holds roughly 120,000 clones; 70% to 75% are singletons and the top ten take about 1.6%. Sample: PBMCs. This chain uses TRBV7-9 with TRBJ2-7; tentatively, D is TRBD1 (6 bases). This clonotype originated in a woman aged 18-35 years in good health and CMV-seronegative. The CDR3 reads CASSGYFGTRSYEQYF. In nucleotides, the CDR3 is TGTGCCAGCAGCGGTTACTTTGGGACAAGGTCCTACGAGCAGTACTTC.